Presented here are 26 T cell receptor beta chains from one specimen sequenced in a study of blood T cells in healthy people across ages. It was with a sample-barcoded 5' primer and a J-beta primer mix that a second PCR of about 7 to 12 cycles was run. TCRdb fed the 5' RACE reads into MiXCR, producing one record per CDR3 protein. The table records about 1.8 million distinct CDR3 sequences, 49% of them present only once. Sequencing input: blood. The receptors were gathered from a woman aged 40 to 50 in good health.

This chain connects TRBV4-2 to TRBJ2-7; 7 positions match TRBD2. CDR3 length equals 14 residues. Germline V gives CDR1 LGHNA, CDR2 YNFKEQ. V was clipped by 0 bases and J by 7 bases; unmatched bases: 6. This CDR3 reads CASSQERNGGEQYF. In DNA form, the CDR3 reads TGTGCCAGCAGCCAAGAAAGAAACGGGGGGGAGCAGTACTTC.

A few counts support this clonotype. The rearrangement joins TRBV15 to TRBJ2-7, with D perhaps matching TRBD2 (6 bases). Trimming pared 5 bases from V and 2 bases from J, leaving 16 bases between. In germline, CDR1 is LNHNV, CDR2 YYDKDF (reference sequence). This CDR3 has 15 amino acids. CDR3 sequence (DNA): TGTGCCACCAGCTTTCGGAGGGACGGACCCTACGAGCAGTACTTC. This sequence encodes CATSFRRDGPYEQYF.

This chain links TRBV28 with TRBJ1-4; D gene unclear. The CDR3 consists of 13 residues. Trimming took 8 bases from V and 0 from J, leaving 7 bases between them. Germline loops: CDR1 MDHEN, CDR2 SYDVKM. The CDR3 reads CASYRPTNEKLFF. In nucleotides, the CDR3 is TGTGCCAGCTATCGCCCAACTAATGAAAAACTGTTTTTT.

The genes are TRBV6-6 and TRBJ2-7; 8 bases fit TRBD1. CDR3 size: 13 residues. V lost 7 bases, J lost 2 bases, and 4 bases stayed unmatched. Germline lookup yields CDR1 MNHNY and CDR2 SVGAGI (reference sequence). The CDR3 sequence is CASTRDRPYEQYF. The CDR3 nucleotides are TGTGCCAGCACCCGGGACAGGCCCTACGAGCAGTACTTC.

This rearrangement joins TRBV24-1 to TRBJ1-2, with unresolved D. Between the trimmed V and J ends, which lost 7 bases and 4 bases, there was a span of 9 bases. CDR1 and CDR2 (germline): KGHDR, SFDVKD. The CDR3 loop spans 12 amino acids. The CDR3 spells CATSQWVYGYTF. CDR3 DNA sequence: TGTGCCACCAGCCAGTGGGTCTATGGCTACACCTTC.

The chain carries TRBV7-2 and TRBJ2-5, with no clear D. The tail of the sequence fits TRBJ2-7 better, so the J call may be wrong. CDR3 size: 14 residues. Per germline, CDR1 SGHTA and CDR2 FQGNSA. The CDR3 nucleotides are TGTGCCAGCAGCTCACCAAATCTGGGCTACGAGCAGTACTTC. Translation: CASSSPNLGYEQYF.

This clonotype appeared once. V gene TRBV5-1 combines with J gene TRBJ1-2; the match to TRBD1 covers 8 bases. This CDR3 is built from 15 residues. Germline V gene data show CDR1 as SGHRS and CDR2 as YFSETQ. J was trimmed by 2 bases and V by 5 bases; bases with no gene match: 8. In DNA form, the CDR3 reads TGCGCCAGCAGGGCAGGGGGCGCCGGGAACTATGGCTACACCTTC. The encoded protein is CASRAGGAGNYGYTF.

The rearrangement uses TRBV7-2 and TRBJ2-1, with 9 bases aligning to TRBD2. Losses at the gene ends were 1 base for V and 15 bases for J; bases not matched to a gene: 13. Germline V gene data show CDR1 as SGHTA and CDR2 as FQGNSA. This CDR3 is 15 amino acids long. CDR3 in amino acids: CASSLEGLAINPRFF. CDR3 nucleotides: TGTGCCAGCAGCTTAGAAGGACTAGCGATTAACCCTCGGTTCTTC.

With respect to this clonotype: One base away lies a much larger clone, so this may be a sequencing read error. This CDR3 reads CASLPGGEGAYEQYF. In DNA form, the CDR3 reads TGTGCCAGCTTACCGGGGGGCGAGGGGGCCTACGAGCAGTACTTC. The rearrangement links TRBV18 to TRBJ2-7, with a possible D match to TRBD2 (7 bases). Germline assignment: CDR1 KGHSH and CDR2 LQKENI. Trimming removed 7 bases at V and 2 bases at J, with 18 bases between. The CDR3 loop spans 15 amino acids.

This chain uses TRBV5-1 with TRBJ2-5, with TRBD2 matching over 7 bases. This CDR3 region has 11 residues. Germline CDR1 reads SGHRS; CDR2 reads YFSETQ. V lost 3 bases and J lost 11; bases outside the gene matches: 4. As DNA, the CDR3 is TGCGCCAGCAGCTGGGGGAGGGAGCAGTACTTC. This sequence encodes CASSWGREQYF. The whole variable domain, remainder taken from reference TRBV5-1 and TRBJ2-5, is KAGVTQTPRYLIKTRGQQVTLSCSPISGHRSVSWYQQTPGQGLQFLFEYFSETQRNKGNFPGRFSGRQFSNSRSEMNVSTLELGDSALYLCASSWGREQYFGPGTRLLVL.

CDR3 DNA: TGTGCCAGCAGCCGAGGACTAGCGAGCAATGAGCAGTTCTTC. Its translation is CASSRGLASNEQFF. The rearrangement links TRBV5-8 to TRBJ2-1, with 9 bases identical to TRBD2. CDR1 SGHTS and CDR2 YDEGEE come from the germline V gene. The CDR3 spans 14 residues. V lost 4 bases and J lost 6; bases outside the gene matches: 5.

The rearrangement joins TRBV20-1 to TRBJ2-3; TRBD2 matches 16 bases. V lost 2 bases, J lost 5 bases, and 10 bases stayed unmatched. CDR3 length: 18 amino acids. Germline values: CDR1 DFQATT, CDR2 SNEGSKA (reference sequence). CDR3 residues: CSARHGTSGGAGEDTQYF. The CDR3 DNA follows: TGCAGTGCTAGACACGGGACTAGCGGGGGGGCCGGGGAAGATACGCAGTATTTT.

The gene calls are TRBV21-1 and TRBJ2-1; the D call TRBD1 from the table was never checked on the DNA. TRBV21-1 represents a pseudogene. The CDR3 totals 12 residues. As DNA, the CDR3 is TGTGCCAGCAGCGGTCCCGGACGTACCAAGTTCTTC. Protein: CASSGPGRTKFF.

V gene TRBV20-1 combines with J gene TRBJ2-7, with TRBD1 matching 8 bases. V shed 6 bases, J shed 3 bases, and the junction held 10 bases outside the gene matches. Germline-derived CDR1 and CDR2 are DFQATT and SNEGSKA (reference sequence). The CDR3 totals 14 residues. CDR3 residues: CSADSGTGDYEQYF. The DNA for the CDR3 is TGCAGTGCCGATTCCGGGACAGGCGACTACGAGCAGTACTTC.

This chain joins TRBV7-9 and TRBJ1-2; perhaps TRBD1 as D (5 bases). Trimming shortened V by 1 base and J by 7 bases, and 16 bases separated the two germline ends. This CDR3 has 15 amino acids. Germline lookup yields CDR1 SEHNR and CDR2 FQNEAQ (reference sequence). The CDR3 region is CASSLGGALSFGYTF. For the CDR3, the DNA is TGTGCCAGCAGCTTAGGAGGGGCATTATCTTTTGGCTACACCTTC.

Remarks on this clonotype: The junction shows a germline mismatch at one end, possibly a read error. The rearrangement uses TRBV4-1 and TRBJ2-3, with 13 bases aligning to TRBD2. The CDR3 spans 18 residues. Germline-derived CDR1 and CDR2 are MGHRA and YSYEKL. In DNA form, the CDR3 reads TGCGCCAGCAGCCGACCGACTAGCGGGGGGCCTAACACAGAAACGCAGTATTTT. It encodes CASSRPTSGGPNTETQYF.

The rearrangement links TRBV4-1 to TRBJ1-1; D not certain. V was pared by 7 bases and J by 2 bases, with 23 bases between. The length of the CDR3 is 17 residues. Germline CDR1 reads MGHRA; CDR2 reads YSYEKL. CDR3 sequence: CASTAEPWEGYNTEAFF. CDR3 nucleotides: TGCGCCAGCACCGCAGAGCCTTGGGAAGGTTACAACACTGAAGCTTTCTTT.

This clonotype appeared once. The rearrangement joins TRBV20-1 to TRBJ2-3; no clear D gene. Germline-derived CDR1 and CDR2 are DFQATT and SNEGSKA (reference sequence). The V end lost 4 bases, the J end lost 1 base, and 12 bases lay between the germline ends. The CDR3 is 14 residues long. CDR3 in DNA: TGCAGTGCTAAAGCCCCCCAGGGCACAGATACGCAGTATTTT. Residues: CSAKAPQGTDTQYF.

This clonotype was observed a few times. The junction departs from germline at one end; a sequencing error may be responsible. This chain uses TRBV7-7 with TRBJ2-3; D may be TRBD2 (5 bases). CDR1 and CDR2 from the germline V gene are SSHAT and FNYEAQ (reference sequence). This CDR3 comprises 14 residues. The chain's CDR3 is CASSPQEATDTQYF. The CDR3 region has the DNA TGTGCTAGCAGCCCCCAGGAGGCCACAGATACGCAGTATTTT.

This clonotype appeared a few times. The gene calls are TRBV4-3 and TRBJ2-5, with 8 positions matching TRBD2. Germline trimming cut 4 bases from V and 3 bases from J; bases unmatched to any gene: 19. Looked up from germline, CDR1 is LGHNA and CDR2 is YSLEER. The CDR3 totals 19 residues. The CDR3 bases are TGCGCCAGCAGCCCTTGGACTAGCTGGAGGGGGATGGCTAAAGAGACCCAGTACTTC. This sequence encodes CASSPWTSWRGMAKETQYF.

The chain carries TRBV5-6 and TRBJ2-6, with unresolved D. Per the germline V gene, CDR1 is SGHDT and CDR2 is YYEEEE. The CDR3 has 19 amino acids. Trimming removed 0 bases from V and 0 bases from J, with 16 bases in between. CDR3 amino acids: CASSLARQAFHSGANVLTF. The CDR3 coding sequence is TGTGCCAGCAGCTTGGCACGGCAGGCCTTTCACTCTGGGGCCAACGTCCTGACTTTC.

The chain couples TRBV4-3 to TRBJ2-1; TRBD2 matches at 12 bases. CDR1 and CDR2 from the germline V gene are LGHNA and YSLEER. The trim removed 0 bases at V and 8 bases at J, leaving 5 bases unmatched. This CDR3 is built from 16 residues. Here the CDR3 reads CASSQDGSSGGDEQFF. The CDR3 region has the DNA TGCGCCAGCAGCCAAGATGGTTCTAGCGGGGGGGATGAGCAGTTCTTC.

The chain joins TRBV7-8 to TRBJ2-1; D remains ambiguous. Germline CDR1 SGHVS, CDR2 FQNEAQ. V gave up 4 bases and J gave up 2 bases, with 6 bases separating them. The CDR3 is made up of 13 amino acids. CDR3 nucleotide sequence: TGTGCCAGCAGCTCATTTACCTACAATGAGCAGTTCTTC. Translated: CASSSFTYNEQFF.

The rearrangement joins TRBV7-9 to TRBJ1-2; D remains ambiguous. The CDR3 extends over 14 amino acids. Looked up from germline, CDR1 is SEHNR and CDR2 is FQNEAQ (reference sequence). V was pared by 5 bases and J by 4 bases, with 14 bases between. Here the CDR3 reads CASSPESNFYGYTF. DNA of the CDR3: TGTGCCAGCAGCCCGGAGTCTAATTTCTATGGCTACACCTTC.

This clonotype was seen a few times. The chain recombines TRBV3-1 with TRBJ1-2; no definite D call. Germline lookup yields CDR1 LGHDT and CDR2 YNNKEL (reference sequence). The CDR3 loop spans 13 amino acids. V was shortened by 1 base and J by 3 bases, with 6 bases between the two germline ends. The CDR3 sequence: CASSQGYYYGYTF. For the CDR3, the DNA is TGTGCCAGCAGCCAAGGCTACTACTATGGCTACACCTTC.

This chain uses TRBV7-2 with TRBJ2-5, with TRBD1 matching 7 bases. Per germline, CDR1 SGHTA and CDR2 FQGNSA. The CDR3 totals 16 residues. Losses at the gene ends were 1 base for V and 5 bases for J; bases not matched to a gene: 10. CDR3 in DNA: TGTGCCAGCAGCTTAGGCGGGCTACCCAGGGGGGAGACCCAGTACTTC. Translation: CASSLGGLPRGETQYF.